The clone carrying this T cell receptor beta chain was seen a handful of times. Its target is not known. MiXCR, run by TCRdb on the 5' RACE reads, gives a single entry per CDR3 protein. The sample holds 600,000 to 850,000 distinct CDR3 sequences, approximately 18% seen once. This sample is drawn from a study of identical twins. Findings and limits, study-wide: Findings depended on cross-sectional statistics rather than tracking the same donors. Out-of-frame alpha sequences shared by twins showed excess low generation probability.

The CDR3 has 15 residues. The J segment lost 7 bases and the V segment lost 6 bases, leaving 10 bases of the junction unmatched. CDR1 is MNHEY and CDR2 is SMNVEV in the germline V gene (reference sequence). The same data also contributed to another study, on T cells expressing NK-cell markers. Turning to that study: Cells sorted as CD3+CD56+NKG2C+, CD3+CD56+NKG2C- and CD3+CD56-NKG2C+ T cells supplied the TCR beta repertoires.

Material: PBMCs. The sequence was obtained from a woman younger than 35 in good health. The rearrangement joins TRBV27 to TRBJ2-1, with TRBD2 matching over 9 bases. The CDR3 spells CASSPLGAGGNEQFF. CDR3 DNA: TGTGCCAGCAGCCCCTTAGGGGCGGGAGGGAATGAGCAGTTCTTC.